This TCR beta chain appears in the sequencing data of a study of siplizumab effects on memory and regulatory T cells. Study-wide points: Naive T cells were seen as more diverse than memory cells and as major alloresponse contributors. Controls had about 29% Treg-derived mappable alloreactive CD4+ clones on average, versus nearly 70% with siplizumab.

The V end was cut by 4 bases, the J end by 2 bases, with 15 bases between. The V gene's germline CDR1 is MNHEY and CDR2 SVGAGI. The CDR3 contains 15 residues. The method was immunoSEQ multiplex PCR; TCRdb's version includes in-frame clones alone and lacks a portion of them. The table lists fewer than 9,500 clones, almost 70% of them singletons. There are a few counts of this clone. Its antigen is not known. Sequences were obtained from effector memory CD8+ T cells sorted from blood. Subset indicated: unstimulated CD8+ effector memory T cells. The chain is built from TRBV6-5 and TRBJ2-7, with D perhaps TRBD2 (5 bases). This clonotype was sampled from a human donor in good health. Written as DNA, the CDR3 is TGTGCCAGCAGTTCCTATTTAGCGCCTACCTACGAGCAGTACTTC. Translation gives CASSSYLAPTYEQYF.